A single sample is the source of the 9 T cell receptor beta chains below, sequenced in a study of cytomegalovirus exposure and HLA in healthy donors. Amplification used 60 Vbeta primers and 13 Jbeta primers. Produced via immunoSEQ multiplex PCR; TCRdb's table is partial and in-frame only. This sample yields approximately 130,000 clones, of which about 80% are seen a single time; under 1.5% belongs to the top ten. Sequencing was performed on PBMCs. The source is a man aged 45-65 years in good health and CMV-seronegative.

The chain couples TRBV7-6 to TRBJ2-5, with D perhaps TRBD2 (5 bases). V shed 2 bases and J shed 5 bases, with 12 bases lying between them. The germline CDR1 and CDR2 sequences are SGHVS and FNYEAQ. This CDR3 is 14 amino acids long. The DNA for the CDR3 is TGTGCCAGCAGCTTATCCGGGCGGGCCGAGACCCAGTACTTC. It yields the protein CASSLSGRAETQYF.

The count of this clone is one. The rearrangement uses TRBV7-9 and TRBJ1-3; 7 nucleotides align to TRBD1. V was pared by 6 bases and J by 4 bases, with 6 bases of the junction left unmatched. The CDR3 sequence is 14 residues long. CDR1 SEHNR and CDR2 FQNEAQ come from the germline V gene (reference sequence). CDR3 in DNA: TGTGCCAGCAGGAGGCCGGGACAGGGAAACACCATATATTTT. Protein sequence: CASRRPGQGNTIYF.

About this clone itself: The DNA is left out, because the CDR3 cannot be placed on it with certainty; the CDR3 is given as TCRdb lists it. The V gene is TRBV7-3, the J gene TRBJ2-3; TRBD1 was called by the table and not checked on the DNA. Including both end residues, the CDR3 is 14 amino acids long. The germline V gene encodes CDR1 SGHTA and CDR2 FQGTGA. This chain's CDR3 is CASSLSVGTGTPYF.

The chain links TRBV10-1 to TRBJ2-7, with 10 bases that match TRBD2. The J segment lost 2 bases and the V segment lost 2 bases, leaving 3 bases of the junction unmatched. Germline lookup yields CDR1 WNHNN and CDR2 SYGVQD (reference sequence). The CDR3 loop spans 15 amino acids. The CDR3 DNA is TGCGCCAGCAGTGAGCGTCTAGCGGGGGCCTACGAGCAGTACTTC. Its translation: CASSERLAGAYEQYF.

The chain is built from TRBV6-5 and TRBJ2-7; 9 bases line up with TRBD2. This CDR3 has 13 residues. V was pared by 6 bases and J by 6 bases, with 6 bases of the junction left unmatched. Germline V lookup: CDR1 MNHEY, CDR2 SVGAGI. CDR3 region: CASRPGLAGEQYF. The CDR3 nucleotides are TGTGCCAGCAGGCCGGGACTAGCTGGCGAGCAGTACTTC.

This sequence joins TRBV29-1 and TRBJ2-5, with a tentative D call TRBD2 (6 bases). V dropped 5 bases and J dropped 5 bases, with 12 bases sitting between them. Germline-derived CDR1 and CDR2 are SQVTM and ANQGSEA. The CDR3 loop spans 12 amino acids. The DNA of the CDR3 is TGCAGCGTTCTGACTAGTGGGGAGACCCAGTACTTC. Protein sequence: CSVLTSGETQYF.

This clone was recorded only once. The chain has TRBV11-3 and TRBJ2-7, with no clear D. The CDR3 totals 15 residues. Germline V gives CDR1 SGHNT, CDR2 YENEEA. Trimming removed 5 bases from V and 0 bases from J, with 14 bases in between. DNA of the CDR3: TGTGCCAGCAGCCCAGGATTTGTTAGCTCCTACGAGCAGTACTTC. It codes for CASSPGFVSSYEQYF.

The chain couples TRBV6-4 to TRBJ2-3, with D possibly being TRBD1 (5 bases). The CDR3 covers 12 residues. Germline assignment: CDR1 MRHNA and CDR2 SNTAGT. V was pared by 6 bases and J by 4 bases, with 8 bases between. CDR3 in amino acids: CASREGADTQYF. The CDR3 DNA reads TGTGCCAGCAGGGAAGGGGCAGATACGCAGTATTTT.

The chain uses TRBV9 and TRBJ2-6, with 10 bases matching TRBD1. Germline loops: CDR1 SGDLS, CDR2 YYNGEE. The V segment lost 4 bases and the J segment 3 bases; nucleotides outside the gene matches: 13. The CDR3 spans 19 residues. CDR3: CASSLRDRGSGYGANVLTF. CDR3 in DNA: TGTGCCAGCAGCCTCCGGGACAGGGGCTCTGGGTATGGGGCCAACGTCCTGACTTTC.